These 2 T cell receptor beta chains share one sample of origin, sequenced in a study of CD8+ T cells in alopecia areata. Extraction and reverse transcription of RNA yielded cDNA as the sequencing template. Profiled with immunoSEQ multiplex PCR; TCRdb holds only in-frame clones, not every one. The table records about 140,000 clones, 51% of them present only once. The sample here was CD4+ T cells sorted from blood, taken at week 0. These TCRs come from a human donor with alopecia areata.

This clone was counted between two and nine times. The chain couples TRBV4-2 to TRBJ2-7; 9 bases align to TRBD2. The trim removed 1 base at V and 2 bases at J, leaving 6 bases unmatched. This CDR3 is 16 amino acids long. Germline CDR1 is LGHNA and CDR2 is YNFKEQ. CDR3 DNA sequence: TGTGCCAGCAGCCAAGTGAGTAGCGGGAGAGCCTACGAGCAGTACTTC. This gives the protein CASSQVSSGRAYEQYF.

The rearrangement links TRBV5-1 to TRBJ1-6; D unresolved. The CDR3 sequence is 14 residues long. Germline values: CDR1 SGHRS, CDR2 YFSETQ. V lost 3 bases and J lost 8, with 12 bases in between. CDR3 DNA: TGCGCCAGCAGCTACGATACAGAGGATTCACCCCTCCACTTT. This translates into CASSYDTEDSPLHF.